The 21 T cell receptor beta chains given below trace back to one sample, sequenced in a study of regulatory T cells (dated by TCRdb to the late 2010s). What the research found in general, with its limitations: Hydrophobic residues at CDR3 positions 6 and 7 were enriched in conventional CD4+ T cells from CD3G-deficient patients, which suggests more self-reactive specificities.

No antigen is known for these receptors. Library construction relied on the immunoSEQ multiplex PCR assay. In the multiplex PCR, 52 forward TRBV primers and 13 reverse TRBJ primers were used, and assay-based and computational corrections were applied for amplification bias. Entries here come from immuneACCESS through TCRdb and include only in-frame sequences with V and J called. Some clones fail to appear in such tables; in the studies checked, an unresolved V gene covers under half of the shortfall, and the cause of the remainder is unknown. This sample comprises almost 30,000 clones, around 90% of them detected only once. Around 1.5% of the sample is in the top ten clones. The sample consisted of conventional CD4+ T cells sorted from blood. Receptors were obtained from a person between 18 and 35 years old with CD3G deficiency.

CDR3 DNA: TGTGCCAGCAGCCCGCGGAGCGGGGGTTTCACCGGGGAGCTGTTTTTT. Translating gives CASSPRSGGFTGELFF. The chain employs TRBV9 and TRBJ2-2, with 8 bases that match TRBD2. The V gene end was trimmed by 4 bases and the J gene end by 4 bases; junction bases not matched to a gene: 9. Germline V gives CDR1 SGDLS, CDR2 YYNGEE. This CDR3 comprises 16 residues.

This clone came up a few times. The V call is TRBV5-1, the J call TRBJ2-7; D is unresolved. CDR3 length: 14 amino acids. The V end lost 0 bases, the J end lost 6 bases, and 13 bases lay between the germline ends. Per germline, CDR1 SGHRS and CDR2 YFSETQ. The CDR3 is CASSLAPDIREQYF. The CDR3 DNA sequence: TGCGCCAGCAGCTTGGCCCCAGATATTCGCGAGCAGTACTTC.

CDR3 residues: CASSVSGQVEKLFF. As DNA, the CDR3 is TGTGCCAGCAGTGTTTCGGGACAGGTAGAAAAACTGTTTTTT. The chain joins TRBV6-4 to TRBJ1-4; 8 bases map to TRBD1. V shed 4 bases, J shed 8 bases, and the junction held 6 bases outside the gene matches. The CDR3 has 14 residues. Germline-derived CDR1 and CDR2 are MRHNA and SNTAGT.

This rearrangement joins TRBV2 to TRBJ1-6; no reliable D call. The CDR3 contains 12 residues. The ends were cut back, 7 bases at V and 10 bases at J, with 11 bases in the middle. In germline, CDR1 is SNHLY, CDR2 FYNNEI. The CDR3 DNA is TGTGCCAGCATTGAGGAGGAATCACCCCTCCACTTT. As protein: CASIEEESPLHF.

The J gene is TRBJ2-2, the V gene TRBV10-3; maybe TRBD2 (5 bases). Germline V gives CDR1 ENHRY, CDR2 SYGVKD. The CDR3 runs to 15 residues. Trimming cost V 10 bases and J 3 bases, with 18 bases left between them. The CDR3 spells CATARTGRDTGELFF. CDR3 DNA: TGTGCCACCGCCCGGACTGGGCGGGACACCGGGGAGCTGTTTTTT.

This chain uses TRBV9 with TRBJ2-1, with 10 bases identical to TRBD2. V lost 3 bases and J lost 5; bases outside the gene matches: 14. CDR1 and CDR2 (germline): SGDLS, YYNGEE. The CDR3 runs to 18 residues. CDR3 DNA: TGTGCCAGCAGCGCGTCCACCGTCGCTAGCGGGGGAAACAATGAGCAGTTCTTC. Encoded protein: CASSASTVASGGNNEQFF.

The J gene is TRBJ1-5, the V gene TRBV6-1; D possibly corresponds to TRBD1 (5 bases). Germline CDR1 and CDR2: MNHNS and SASEGT. The CDR3 is 14 amino acids. V dropped 1 base and J dropped 7 bases, with 11 bases sitting between them. CDR3: CASSEGGTRQPQHF. The CDR3 bases are TGTGCCAGCAGTGAAGGGGGGACCAGGCAGCCCCAGCATTTT.

This clone was picked up one time. The chain links TRBV5-1 to TRBJ2-1; 9 bases line up with TRBD1. V dropped 5 bases and J dropped 8; count of bases not matched to a gene: 8. The CDR3 runs to 14 residues. The germline CDR1 and CDR2 sequences are SGHRS and YFSETQ. The chain's CDR3 is CASSRPTGGDEQFF. The DNA of the CDR3 is TGCGCCAGCAGTCGCCCCACAGGGGGCGATGAGCAGTTCTTC.

As regards this clone: One end of the junction varies from germline; a read error may be responsible. The rearrangement joins TRBV6-5 to TRBJ1-2; D remains ambiguous. CDR3 length equals 11 residues. From germline, CDR1 is MNHEY and CDR2 SVGAGI. CDR3 protein: CASSYSNLLFF. The DNA of the CDR3 is TGTGCCAGCAGTTACTCTAATCTCCTCTTCTTC.

Here the CDR3 DNA reads TGTGCCTGGAGTGTTGTACATCTCACAGATACGCAGTATTTT. This translates into CAWSVVHLTDTQYF. The chain is built from TRBV30 and TRBJ2-3; D is ambiguous. This CDR3 is built from 14 residues. V shed 0 bases and J shed 2 bases, with 9 bases lying between them. CDR1 and CDR2 (germline): GTSNPN, SVGIG (reference sequence).

The rearrangement joins TRBV11-2 to TRBJ2-3; no clear D. Trimming removed 1 base at V and 6 bases at J, with 8 bases between. This CDR3 contains 13 residues. CDR1 and CDR2 from the germline V gene are SGHAT and FQNNGV. CDR3 DNA sequence: TGTGCCAGCAGCTTAGCTAGGGTGGATACGCAGTATTTT. The encoded protein is CASSLARVDTQYF.

This chain connects TRBV6-6 to TRBJ2-3, with D unclear. Germline-derived CDR1 and CDR2 are MNHNY and SVGAGI (reference sequence). The CDR3 length is 12 residues. The V gene lost 1 base and the J gene lost 5 bases, with 4 bases spanning the gap. The CDR3 sequence: CASSYWRDTQYF. CDR3 nucleotides: TGTGCCAGCAGTTACTGGCGAGATACGCAGTATTTT.

This clone has a single count. The rearrangement uses TRBV11-3 and TRBJ2-7; D perhaps matches TRBD1 (7 bases). V dropped 5 bases and J dropped 8 bases, with 16 bases sitting between them. This CDR3 spans 13 amino acids. Germline V gene sequence: CDR1 SGHNT, CDR2 YENEEA. CDR3 nucleotide sequence: TGTGCCAGCAGCGCCAGGGGGGAGACGCAGCAGTACTTC. Translated: CASSARGETQQYF.

The gene calls are TRBV11-2 and TRBJ2-7; D is ambiguous. CDR3 length: 13 amino acids. V was clipped by 5 bases and J by 2 bases, with 10 bases between them. CDR1 and CDR2 from the germline V gene are SGHAT and FQNNGV. Written as DNA, the CDR3 is TGTGCCAGCAGCCGTGACTTGACCTACGAGCAGTACTTC. This gives the protein CASSRDLTYEQYF.

This clone came up once. This chain joins TRBV4-1 and TRBJ2-7; D may match TRBD1 or TRBD2 (5 bases each). The V gene's germline CDR1 is MGHRA and CDR2 YSYEKL. V lost 1 base to trimming and J lost 6 bases, with 13 bases between them. The CDR3 is 14 residues long. CDR3 bases: TGCGCCAGCAGCCAAGTCTGGGGCGGAGGCGAGCAGTACTTC. This encodes CASSQVWGGGEQYF.

The rearrangement links TRBV7-8 to TRBJ2-3; D not certain. Trimming took off 4 bases at V and 4 bases at J, with 6 bases between the two ends. The germline V gene encodes CDR1 SGHVS and CDR2 FQNEAQ. The CDR3 runs 12 residues. The CDR3 spells CASSSGADTQYF. DNA for the CDR3: TGTGCCAGCAGCTCCGGTGCAGATACGCAGTATTTT.

The chain couples TRBV28 to TRBJ2-1; D is possibly TRBD2 (5 bases). This CDR3 has 19 amino acids. From germline, CDR1 is MDHEN and CDR2 SYDVKM. V dropped 4 bases and J dropped 0 bases, with 22 bases sitting between them. For the CDR3, the DNA is TGTGCCAGCAGTTCCCGGTGGTGGGCGGGCCCCAGCTCCTACAATGAGCAGTTCTTC. Translation gives CASSSRWWAGPSSYNEQFF.

The rearrangement joins TRBV30 to TRBJ2-2; 12 bases are shared with TRBD2. With V trimmed by 0 bases and J by 6 bases, 5 bases remained unmatched. Germline V gene lookup returns CDR1 GTSNPN and CDR2 SVGIG (reference sequence). CDR3 size: 16 residues. This chain's CDR3 is CAWSVRLAGGPGELFF. CDR3 in DNA: TGTGCCTGGAGTGTACGCCTAGCGGGGGGGCCCGGGGAGCTGTTTTTT.

The V call is TRBV28, the J call TRBJ2-1; 7 bases map to TRBD2. The CDR3 length is 14 residues. The germline V gene encodes CDR1 MDHEN and CDR2 SYDVKM. V was pared by 5 bases and J by 4 bases, with 5 bases of the junction left unmatched. CDR3 amino acids: CASSPSSGYNEQFF. In DNA form, the CDR3 reads TGTGCCAGCAGTCCGTCTAGCGGTTACAATGAGCAGTTCTTC.

The chain carries TRBV5-1 and TRBJ2-7, with TRBD1 matching over 9 bases. Germline-derived CDR1 and CDR2 are SGHRS and YFSETQ. With V trimmed by 2 bases and J by 5 bases, 11 bases remained unmatched. The CDR3 covers 16 residues. CDR3 sequence reads: CASSLTSGTGFHEQYF. Here the CDR3 DNA reads TGCGCCAGCAGCTTAACCTCAGGGACAGGGTTCCACGAGCAGTACTTC.

The chain links TRBV9 to TRBJ2-1, with TRBD2 matching over 13 bases. Germline V lookup: CDR1 SGDLS, CDR2 YYNGEE. V gave up 4 bases and J gave up 0 bases; unmatched junction bases: 10. This CDR3 is built from 19 residues. CDR3 sequence reads: CASSYRTSGGPSSYNEQFF. The CDR3 coding sequence is TGTGCCAGCAGCTATCGGACTAGCGGGGGCCCGAGCTCCTACAATGAGCAGTTCTTC.